This T cell receptor (beta chain) was sequenced in a study of blood T cell repertoires in COVID-19. Study-level background: Samples of COVID-19 (acute and convalescent) were obtained from the United States, Italy and Spain.

There are 15 residues in the CDR3. V gave up 3 bases and J gave up 2 bases, with 14 bases separating them. Per germline, CDR1 KGHSH and CDR2 LQKENI. In the original analysis: Counts of nucleated cells, estimated from reference gene primer amplification, were obtained. Repertoires were generated with immunoSEQ multiplex PCR, while TCRdb's copy carries only in-frame clones and drops some. For V, J and clone size, that table is used; D and trimming come from the DNA. The sample yields approximately 100,000 clones, 85% to 95% seen once. This TCR came from a man in his fifties with active COVID-19. This chain joins TRBV18 and TRBJ2-7; D may be TRBD1 (7 bases). Sequences were obtained from peripheral blood. The CDR3 DNA sequence: TGTGCCAGCTCACCGAGGCAGGGGGGACCCTACGAGCAGTACTTC. Its protein product is CASSPRQGGPYEQYF.